This entry describes one T cell receptor (beta chain). The antigen is not known. This record comes from a study of cytomegalovirus exposure and HLA in healthy donors. Germline loops: CDR1 SGHRS, CDR2 YFSETQ. Unmatched junction bases numbered 10, after V lost 3 bases and J lost 0 bases. CDR3 length: 18 amino acids. Study conclusions and caveats: Evidence from a later analysis indicated that most CMV-associated TCR beta chains looked HLA-restricted. A later analysis reported that several of the most significant clusters appeared to be linked to common viral pathogens, among them Epstein-Barr virus. Later on, a genetic analysis was performed. It linked a missense variant in DCLRE1C with V- and J-gene trimming of TCR beta.

Healthy bone marrow donors supplied every sample. With 60 Vbeta and 13 Jbeta primers, the PCR was carried out. Data came from immunoSEQ multiplex PCR; TCRdb stores just in-frame clones and leaves some out. The sample consists of around 170,000 clones, over 80% of them appearing once. The receptor comes from a woman aged 18-35 years in good health and CMV-seronegative. The chain combines TRBV5-1 with TRBJ1-3; 9 bases are a match to TRBD1. The sample taken for sequencing was PBMCs. The CDR3 DNA sequence: TGCGCCAGCAGCTCCGAGACAGGGGGGATAAGCTCTGGAAACACCATATATTTT. The encoded protein is CASSSETGGISSGNTIYF.